This entry lists 10 T cell receptor beta chains sequenced from one sample in a study of blood T cell repertoires in COVID-19. Sequencing was performed with immunoSEQ multiplex PCR; in TCRdb, only in-frame clones are kept and a portion is missing. Here the sample spans about 150,000 clones, 75% to 85% being singletons. The sample taken for sequencing was peripheral blood. These receptors all come from a woman aged 70-85 years with COVID-19, enrolled during active disease.

V is TRBV6-1 and J is TRBJ2-1; D perhaps matches TRBD2 (6 bases). The V end lost 2 bases, the J end lost 0 bases, and 11 bases lay between the germline ends. The CDR3 is 16 amino acids. Germline CDR1 is MNHNS and CDR2 is SASEGT. The CDR3, as DNA: TGTGCCAGCAGTGAATTTGGGGGGTTCTCCTACAATGAGCAGTTCTTC. This sequence encodes CASSEFGGFSYNEQFF.

The sample holds a few counts of this clone. The chain uses TRBV15 and TRBJ1-5; 9 nucleotides line up with TRBD1. This CDR3 comprises 13 residues. V trimming: 1 base; J trimming: 15 bases; junction bases outside the gene matches: 7. Germline values: CDR1 LNHNV, CDR2 YYDKDF (reference sequence). The CDR3 sequence: CATSRGDRAVLHF. The CDR3 DNA is TGTGCCACCAGCAGAGGGGACAGGGCCGTCTTGCATTTT.

The rearrangement uses TRBV19 and TRBJ2-3; perhaps TRBD2 as D (6 bases). The CDR3 sequence is 16 residues long. In germline, CDR1 is LNHDA, CDR2 SQIVND (reference sequence). The V gene lost 3 bases and the J gene lost 0 bases, with 13 bases spanning the gap. The CDR3 coding sequence is TGTGCCAGTAGTATCACCGGGAGCGGGAGCACAGATACGCAGTATTTT. Protein sequence: CASSITGSGSTDTQYF. Supplemented by reference TRBV19 and TRBJ2-3, the full variable domain reads DGGITQSPKYLFRKEGQNVTLSCEQNLNHDAMYWYRQDPGQGLRLIYYSQIVNDFQKGDIAEGYSVSREKKESFPLTVTSAQKNPTAFYLCASSITGSGSTDTQYFGPGTRLTVL.

Regarding this clone: At one end the junction does not follow the germline gene, possibly because of a read error. The chain uses TRBV30 and TRBJ1-1; 10 bases fit TRBD1. Looked up from germline, CDR1 is GTSNPN and CDR2 is SVGIG (reference sequence). The CDR3 has 15 amino acids. CDR3 coding DNA: TGTGCCTGGAGAGGACAGGGGGTCTTGAACGCTGAAGCTTTCTTT. Protein sequence: CAWRGQGVLNAEAFF.

The chain joins TRBV28 to TRBJ1-1; D is ambiguous. Germline CDR1 and CDR2: MDHEN and SYDVKM. The CDR3 is 14 residues long. With 2 bases removed from V and 1 base from J, the gap between germline ends came to 8 bases. As DNA, the CDR3 is TGTGCCAGCAGTTTAGCGGGGTGGAACACTGAAGCTTTCTTT. Amino acid sequence: CASSLAGWNTEAFF.

V is TRBV5-4 and J is TRBJ1-2; 11 nucleotides align to TRBD1. The ends lost 7 bases at V and 5 bases at J; junction bases unmatched: 7. This CDR3 is 14 amino acids long. Germline CDR1 and CDR2: SGHNT and YYREEE (reference sequence). CDR3 in DNA: TGTGCCAGCGGGAACGGACAGGGGGCTTATGGCTACACCTTC. This gives the protein CASGNGQGAYGYTF.

This clone appeared a single time. The chain has TRBV19 and TRBJ1-1; the match to TRBD1 covers 8 bases. The CDR3 is 12 amino acids. Germline V gene sequence: CDR1 LNHDA, CDR2 SQIVND (reference sequence). Trimming at V came to 8 bases and at J to 5 bases, leaving 4 bases not matched to a gene. This chain's CDR3 is CASRDRTTEAFF. CDR3 DNA sequence: TGTGCCAGTCGGGACAGGACAACTGAAGCTTTCTTT.

The chain carries TRBV5-1 and TRBJ1-1; no definite D call. V lost 3 bases and J 5 bases, leaving 8 bases between the germline ends. CDR1 SGHRS and CDR2 YFSETQ come from the germline V gene. The CDR3 has 12 amino acids. CDR3 nucleotides: TGCGCCAGCAGCTCGGGATGGACTGAAGCTTTCTTT. It yields the protein CASSSGWTEAFF.

The rearrangement joins TRBV4-1 to TRBJ2-1, with D possibly TRBD1 on 5 matching bases. Trimming stripped 0 bases from V and 4 bases from J, with 13 bases between. From germline, CDR1 is MGHRA and CDR2 YSYEKL. The CDR3 is 16 amino acids. This chain's CDR3 is CASSQEGWQGYNEQFF. As DNA, the CDR3 is TGCGCCAGCAGCCAAGAGGGATGGCAGGGTTACAATGAGCAGTTCTTC.

V and J are TRBV12-3 or TRBV12-4 and TRBJ1-6; D is unclear. Trimming stripped 3 bases from V and 8 bases from J, with 8 bases between. The CDR3 has 13 residues. The CDR3 here is CASSFAGDSPLHF. The CDR3 DNA sequence: TGTGCCAGCAGTTTCGCGGGTGATTCACCCCTCCACTTT.